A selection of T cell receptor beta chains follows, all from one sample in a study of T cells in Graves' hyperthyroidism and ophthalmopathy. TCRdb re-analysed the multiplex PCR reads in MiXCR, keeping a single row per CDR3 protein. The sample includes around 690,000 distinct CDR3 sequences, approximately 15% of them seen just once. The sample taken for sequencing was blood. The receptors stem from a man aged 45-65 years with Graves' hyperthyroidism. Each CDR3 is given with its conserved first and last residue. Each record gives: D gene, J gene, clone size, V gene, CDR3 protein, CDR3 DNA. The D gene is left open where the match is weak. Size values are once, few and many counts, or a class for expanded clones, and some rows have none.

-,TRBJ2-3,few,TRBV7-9,CASSRAGGSPSTDTQYF,TGTGCCAGCAGCCGGGCGGGTGGCTCACCTAGCACAGATACGCAGTATTTT
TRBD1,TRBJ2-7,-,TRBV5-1,CASSWRGQGIMEILGSYEQYF,TGCGCCAGCAGCTGGAGGGGACAGGGGATCATGGAAATCTTGGGCTCCTACGAGCAGTACTTC
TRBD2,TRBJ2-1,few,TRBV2,CASSGGGLTEQFF,TGTGCCAGCAGTGGGGGGGGACTCACAGAGCAGTTCTTC
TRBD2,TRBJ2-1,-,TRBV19,CASSTSGGSYNEQFF,TGTGCCAGTAGTACGTCGGGGGGTTCCTACAATGAGCAGTTCTTC
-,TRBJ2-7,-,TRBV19,CASSIQEGYEQYF,TGTGCCAGTAGTATCCAGGAGGGGTACGAGCAGTACTTC
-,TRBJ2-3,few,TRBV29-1,CSVEDGGADTQYF,TGCAGCGTTGAGGACGGAGGTGCAGATACGCAGTATTTT
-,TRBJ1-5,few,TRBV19,CASRDTLINQPQHF,TGTGCCAGCCGGGACACCCTGATTAATCAGCCCCAGCATTTT
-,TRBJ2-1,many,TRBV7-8,CASSPDRGSSYNEQFF,TGTGCCAGCAGCCCCGATAGAGGATCCTCCTACAATGAGCAGTTCTTC
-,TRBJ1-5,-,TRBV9,CASSATSRIDQPQHF,TGTGCCAGCAGCGCAACCTCCAGGATTGACCAGCCCCAGCATTTT
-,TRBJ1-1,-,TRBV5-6,CASRRKGGNTEAFF,TGTGCCAGCAGAAGAAAGGGGGGGAACACTGAAGCGTTCTTT
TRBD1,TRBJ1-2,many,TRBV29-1,CSVEPYTGDYGYTF,TGCAGCGTTGAACCTTATACAGGGGACTATGGCTACACCTTC
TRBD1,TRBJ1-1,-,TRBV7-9,CASSKGQGQAFF,TGTGCCAGCAGCAAGGGACAGGGGCAAGCTTTCTTT
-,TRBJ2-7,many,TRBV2,CASITAVGRYSYEQYF,TGTGCCAGCATTACAGCGGTGGGACGATACTCCTACGAGCAGTACTTC
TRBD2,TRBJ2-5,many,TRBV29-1,CSVRTRGLQETQYF,TGCAGCGTCCGGACTAGGGGACTCCAAGAGACCCAGTACTTC
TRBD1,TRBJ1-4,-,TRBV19,CASLPGGQTNEKLFF,TGTGCCAGCCTCCCCGGGGGACAGACTAATGAAAAACTGTTTTTT
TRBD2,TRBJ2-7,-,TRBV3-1,CASSQGGGSSYEQYF,TGTGCCAGCAGCCAAGGAGGCGGGAGCTCCTACGAGCAGTACTTC
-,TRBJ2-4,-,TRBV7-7,CASSPPQQLAKNIQYF,TGTGCCAGCAGCCCGCCTCAACAACTAGCCAAAAACATTCAGTACTTC
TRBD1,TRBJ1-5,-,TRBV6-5,CANSYSTGGVGNQPQHF,TGTGCCAACAGTTACTCGACAGGGGGCGTGGGCAATCAGCCCCAGCATTTT
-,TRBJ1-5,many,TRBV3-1,CASSHGSNQPQHF,TGTGCCAGCAGCCACGGGAGCAATCAGCCCCAGCATTTT
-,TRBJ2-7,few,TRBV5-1,CASGRGYGPDEQYF,TGCGCCAGCGGGAGGGGGTATGGGCCCGACGAGCAGTACTTC
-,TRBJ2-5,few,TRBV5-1,CASSLNDGGREAQYF,TGCGCCAGCAGCTTGAATGACGGGGGAAGAGAGGCCCAGTACTTC
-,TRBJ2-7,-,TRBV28,CASTLGGLGEQYF,TGTGCCAGCACCCTCGGGGGATTAGGCGAGCAGTACTTC
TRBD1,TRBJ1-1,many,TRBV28,CASSLGGTGGLTEAFF,TGTGCCAGCAGTTTAGGGGGGACAGGGGGCTTAACTGAAGCTTTCTTT
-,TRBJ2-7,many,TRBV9,CASSVAGTPPNEQYF,TGTGCCAGCAGCGTAGCAGGGACTCCCCCAAACGAGCAGTACTTC
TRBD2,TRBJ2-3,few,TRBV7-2,CASRDSGRGSDTQYF,TGTGCCAGCAGAGATAGCGGGAGAGGGTCAGATACGCAGTATTTT
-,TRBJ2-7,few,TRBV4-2,CASSQGTALEDEQYF,TGTGCCAGCAGCCAAGGGACGGCCTTAGAGGACGAGCAGTACTTC
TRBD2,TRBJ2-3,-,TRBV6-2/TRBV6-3,CASSYSRVAGVGTDTQYF,TGTGCCAGCAGTTACTCGCGGGTAGCGGGAGTCGGGACAGATACGCAGTATTTT
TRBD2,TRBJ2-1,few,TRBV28,CATDSSGRAHNEQFF,TGTGCCACGGACTCTAGCGGGAGGGCCCACAATGAGCAGTTCTTC
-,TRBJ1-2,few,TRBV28,CASSFAGDFNYGYTF,TGTGCCAGCAGTTTCGCAGGGGACTTTAACTATGGCTACACCTTC
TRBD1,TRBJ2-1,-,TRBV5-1,CASGQTGSVYNEQFF,TGCGCCAGCGGACAGACAGGGAGCGTCTACAATGAGCAGTTCTTC
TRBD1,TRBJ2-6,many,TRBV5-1,CASSRTGTEGSGANVLTF,TGCGCCAGCAGTCGCACCGGGACAGAAGGTTCTGGGGCCAACGTCCTGACTTTC
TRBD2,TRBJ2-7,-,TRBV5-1,CASSLDDGLAVVGGEQYF,TGCGCCAGCAGCTTGGACGACGGACTAGCGGTGGTGGGGGGCGAGCAGTACTTC
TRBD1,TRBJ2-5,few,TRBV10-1,CASSPWTGGDETQYF,TGCGCCAGCAGTCCTTGGACAGGGGGTGACGAGACCCAGTACTTC
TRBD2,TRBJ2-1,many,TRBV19,CASTQDGTSGRASSYNEQFF,TGTGCCAGTACCCAGGACGGGACTAGCGGGAGGGCCAGTTCCTACAATGAGCAGTTCTTC
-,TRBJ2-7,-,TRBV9,CASSPRDTQYEQYF,TGTGCCAGCAGTCCACGGGACACTCAATACGAGCAGTACTTC
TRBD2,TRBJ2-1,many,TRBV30,CAWSVLAGGHNEQFF,TGTGCCTGGAGTGTACTGGCGGGAGGTCACAATGAGCAGTTCTTC
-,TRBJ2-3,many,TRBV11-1,CASSLVSGGVPDTQYF,TGTGCCAGCAGCCTAGTTAGCGGAGGGGTGCCAGATACGCAGTATTTT
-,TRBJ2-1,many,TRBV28,CASSLQVTYNEQFF,TGTGCCAGCAGTTTACAGGTCACCTACAATGAGCAGTTCTTC
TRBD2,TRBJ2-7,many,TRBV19,CASSFSSGRGYEQYF,TGTGCCAGTAGTTTTTCTAGCGGGAGAGGCTACGAGCAGTACTTC
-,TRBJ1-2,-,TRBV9,CASSVASRRGYGYTF,TGTGCCAGCAGCGTAGCGTCTAGGCGTGGCTATGGCTACACCTTC
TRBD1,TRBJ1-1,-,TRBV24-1,CATSDRTGGNTEAFF,TGTGCCACCAGTGACCGGACAGGGGGGAACACTGAAGCTTTCTTT
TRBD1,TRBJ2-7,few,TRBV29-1,CSATQGASKQYF,TGCAGCGCAACCCAGGGGGCCAGCAAGCAGTACTTC
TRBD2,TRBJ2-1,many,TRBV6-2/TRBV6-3,CASSQGTSGIYNEQFF,TGTGCCAGCAGTCAAGGGACTAGCGGGATATACAATGAGCAGTTCTTC
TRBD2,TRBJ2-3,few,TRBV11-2,CASRPALGVAGDDTDTQYF,TGTGCCAGCAGACCGGCATTGGGGGTAGCGGGAGACGACACAGATACGCAGTATTTT
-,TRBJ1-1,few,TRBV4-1,CASSRALGQNTEAFF,TGCGCCAGCAGCCGGGCCCTCGGACAGAACACTGAAGCTTTCTTT
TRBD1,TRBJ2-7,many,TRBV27,CASRHRDRGYEQYF,TGTGCCAGCAGACACCGGGACAGGGGCTACGAGCAGTACTTC
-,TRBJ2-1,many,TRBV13,CASSLSPRDEQFF,TGTGCCAGCAGCTTAAGCCCCAGAGATGAGCAGTTCTTC
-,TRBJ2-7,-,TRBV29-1,CSVEGTPGSLSYEQYF,TGCAGCGTTGAAGGAACCCCGGGATCCCTCTCCTACGAGCAGTACTTC
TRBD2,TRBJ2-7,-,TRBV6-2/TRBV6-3,CASSYKTGGSKVEQYF,TGTGCCAGCAGTTACAAGACTGGCGGGAGTAAAGTCGAGCAGTACTTC
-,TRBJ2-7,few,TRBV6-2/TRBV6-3,CASSSDVSYEQYF,TGTGCCAGCAGTTCAGACGTCTCCTACGAGCAGTACTTC